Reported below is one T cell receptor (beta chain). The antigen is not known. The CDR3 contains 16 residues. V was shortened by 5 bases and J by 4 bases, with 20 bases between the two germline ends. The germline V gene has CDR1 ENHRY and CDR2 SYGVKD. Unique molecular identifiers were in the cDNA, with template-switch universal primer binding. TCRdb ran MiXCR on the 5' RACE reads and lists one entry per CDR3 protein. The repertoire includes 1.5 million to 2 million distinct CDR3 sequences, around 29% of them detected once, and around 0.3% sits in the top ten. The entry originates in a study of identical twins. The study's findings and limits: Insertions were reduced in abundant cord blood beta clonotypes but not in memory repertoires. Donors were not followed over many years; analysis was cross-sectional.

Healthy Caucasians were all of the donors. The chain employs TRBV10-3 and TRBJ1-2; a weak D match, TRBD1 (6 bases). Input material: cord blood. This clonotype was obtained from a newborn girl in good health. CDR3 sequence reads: CAISSPSGQLPYGYTF. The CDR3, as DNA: TGTGCCATCAGTTCTCCTTCCGGACAGCTTCCCTATGGCTACACCTTC.